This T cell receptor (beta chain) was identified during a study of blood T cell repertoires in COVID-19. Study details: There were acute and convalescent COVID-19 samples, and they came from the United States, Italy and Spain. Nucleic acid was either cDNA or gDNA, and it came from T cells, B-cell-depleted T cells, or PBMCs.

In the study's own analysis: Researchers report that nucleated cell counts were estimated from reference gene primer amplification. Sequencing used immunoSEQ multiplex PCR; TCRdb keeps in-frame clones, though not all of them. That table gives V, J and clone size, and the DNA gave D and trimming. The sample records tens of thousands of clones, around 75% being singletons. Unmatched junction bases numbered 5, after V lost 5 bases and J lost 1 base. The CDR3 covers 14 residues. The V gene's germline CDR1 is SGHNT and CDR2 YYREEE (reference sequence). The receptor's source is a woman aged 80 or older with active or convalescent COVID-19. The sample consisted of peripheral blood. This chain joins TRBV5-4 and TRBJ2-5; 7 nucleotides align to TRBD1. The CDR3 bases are TGTGCCAGCAGTCTTGGGACAGTCCAAGAGACCCAGTACTTC. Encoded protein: CASSLGTVQETQYF.